The rows below give T cell receptor beta chains drawn from one sample of a study of blood T cell repertoires in COVID-19. Here immunoSEQ multiplex PCR was the method, and the copy in TCRdb shows in-frame clones only, minus some. The sample contains about 240,000 clones, approximately 83% of which appear only once. The sample consisted of PBMCs or T cells enriched from blood (not recorded which). These receptor sequences come from a woman aged 40 to 55 with acute COVID-19. CDR3s include the opening cysteine and the closing phenylalanine or tryptophan. The order of the fields is J gene, D gene, clone size, V gene, CDR3 protein, CDR3 DNA. The D gene is left open where the match is weak. Clone size appears in some rows only: once, few, many, or a class for an expanded clone.

j_call: TRBJ2-1
d_call: TRBD2
clone_size: few
v_call: TRBV7-2
cdr3_aa: CASSITSGSYNEQFF
cdr3_nt: TGTGCCAGCAGCATAACTAGCGGGAGTTACAATGAGCAGTTCTTC

j_call: TRBJ2-1
d_call: TRBD2
clone_size: once
v_call: TRBV7-9
cdr3_aa: CASRREGLAGVNEQFF
cdr3_nt: TGTGCCAGCAGGAGAGAGGGACTAGCGGGTGTCAATGAGCAGTTCTTC

j_call: TRBJ2-7
d_call: NA
clone_size: NA
v_call: TRBV10-2
cdr3_aa: CASSERSRGPYEQYF
cdr3_nt: TGCGCCAGCAGTGAGAGGTCCAGGGGACCCTACGAGCAGTACTTC

j_call: TRBJ1-1
d_call: TRBD1
clone_size: NA
v_call: TRBV28
cdr3_aa: CASSLPDRDNTEAFF
cdr3_nt: TGTGCCAGCAGTCTCCCCGACAGGGACAACACTGAAGCTTTCTTT

j_call: TRBJ1-5
d_call: NA
clone_size: NA
v_call: TRBV3-1/TRBV3-2
cdr3_aa: CASSRGTGGVAQPQHF
cdr3_nt: TGTGCCAGCAGCCGGGGAACGGGGGGGGTGGCTCAGCCCCAGCATTTT

j_call: TRBJ1-6
d_call: TRBD1
clone_size: NA
v_call: TRBV3-1/TRBV3-2
cdr3_aa: CASRMDRVNSPLHF
cdr3_nt: TGTGCCAGCCGAATGGACAGGGTTAATTCACCCCTCCACTTT

j_call: TRBJ1-2
d_call: TRBD1
clone_size: NA
v_call: TRBV7-9
cdr3_aa: CASSLAVGTAIYGYTF
cdr3_nt: TGTGCCAGCAGCTTAGCGGTAGGGACAGCGATCTATGGCTACACCTTC

j_call: TRBJ2-1
d_call: NA
clone_size: NA
v_call: TRBV29-1
cdr3_aa: CSVEDYETRVGNEQFF
cdr3_nt: TGCAGCGTTGAAGATTACGAGACTAGGGTCGGCAATGAGCAGTTCTTC

j_call: TRBJ2-3
d_call: NA
clone_size: NA
v_call: TRBV19
cdr3_aa: CASSIGDTQYF
cdr3_nt: TGTGCCAGTAGTATCGGTGATACGCAGTATTTT

j_call: TRBJ1-1
d_call: NA
clone_size: NA
v_call: TRBV11-2
cdr3_aa: CASSFSGRNTEAFF
cdr3_nt: TGTGCCAGCAGCTTTTCGGGGAGGAACACTGAAGCTTTCTTT

j_call: TRBJ1-2
d_call: TRBD1
clone_size: NA
v_call: TRBV3-1/TRBV3-2
cdr3_aa: CASSQELGRGHGYTF
cdr3_nt: TGTGCCAGCAGCCAAGAGTTGGGCAGGGGGCATGGCTACACCTTC

j_call: TRBJ2-1
d_call: TRBD2
clone_size: NA
v_call: TRBV6-2/TRBV6-3
cdr3_aa: CASSYSGLGNNEQFF
cdr3_nt: TGTGCCAGCAGTTACTCGGGACTAGGCAACAATGAGCAGTTCTTC

j_call: TRBJ2-7
d_call: TRBD2
clone_size: NA
v_call: TRBV4-1
cdr3_aa: CASSQEKREYYEQYF
cdr3_nt: TGCGCCAGCAGCCAAGAGAAGCGGGAGTACTACGAGCAGTACTTC

j_call: TRBJ1-5
d_call: NA
clone_size: NA
v_call: TRBV19
cdr3_aa: CASSIVSESNQPQHF
cdr3_nt: TGTGCCAGTAGTATAGTGTCCGAGAGCAATCAGCCCCAGCATTTT

j_call: TRBJ2-7
d_call: TRBD1
clone_size: NA
v_call: TRBV7-9
cdr3_aa: CASAGQGNEQYF
cdr3_nt: TGTGCCAGCGCGGGACAGGGGAACGAGCAGTACTTC

j_call: TRBJ2-1
d_call: TRBD2
clone_size: NA
v_call: TRBV6-5
cdr3_aa: CASSYRRDYEQFF
cdr3_nt: TGTGCCAGCAGTTACCGCCGGGACTACGAGCAGTTCTTC

j_call: TRBJ1-2
d_call: NA
clone_size: NA
v_call: TRBV4-1
cdr3_aa: CASSQNSLTYGYTF
cdr3_nt: TGCGCCAGCAGCCAAAACTCCCTAACCTATGGCTACACCTTC

j_call: TRBJ2-7
d_call: NA
clone_size: NA
v_call: TRBV24-1
cdr3_aa: CATSPGLEDEQYF
cdr3_nt: TGTGCCACCAGTCCCGGACTCGAGGACGAGCAGTACTTC

j_call: TRBJ1-2
d_call: NA
clone_size: NA
v_call: TRBV21-1
cdr3_aa: CASSKGRGRGYTF
cdr3_nt: TGTGCCAGCAGCAAAGGCAGGGGCAGAGGCTACACCTTC

j_call: TRBJ1-1
d_call: NA
clone_size: NA
v_call: TRBV12-3/TRBV12-4
cdr3_aa: CASRVTQNTEAFF
cdr3_nt: TGTGCCAGCAGGGTGACACAGAACACTGAAGCTTTCTTT

j_call: TRBJ2-1
d_call: TRBD2
clone_size: NA
v_call: TRBV29-1
cdr3_aa: CSVEGASGVSSYNEQFF
cdr3_nt: TGCAGCGTTGAAGGGGCAAGCGGGGTGAGCTCCTACAATGAGCAGTTCTTC

j_call: TRBJ2-1
d_call: TRBD2
clone_size: NA
v_call: TRBV5-1
cdr3_aa: CASSKGLANYNEQFF
cdr3_nt: TGCGCCAGCAGCAAGGGACTAGCGAACTACAATGAGCAGTTCTTC

j_call: TRBJ2-7
d_call: NA
clone_size: few
v_call: TRBV7-9
cdr3_aa: CASSLRDTKQYF
cdr3_nt: TGTGCCAGCAGCCTCCGGGACACCAAGCAGTACTTC

j_call: TRBJ2-5
d_call: NA
clone_size: NA
v_call: TRBV7-9
cdr3_aa: CASSLVGGQETQYF
cdr3_nt: TGTGCCAGCAGCTTAGTGGGCGGGCAAGAGACCCAGTACTTC

j_call: TRBJ2-1
d_call: TRBD2
clone_size: NA
v_call: TRBV30
cdr3_aa: CAWSGAGGPSFF
cdr3_nt: TGTGCCTGGAGTGGGGCGGGAGGGCCTTCGTTCTTC

j_call: TRBJ1-1
d_call: NA
clone_size: NA
v_call: TRBV5-6
cdr3_aa: CASSSLSPDEAFF
cdr3_nt: TGTGCCAGCAGCTCCCTAAGTCCTGATGAAGCTTTCTTT

j_call: TRBJ2-1
d_call: NA
clone_size: NA
v_call: TRBV12-3/TRBV12-4
cdr3_aa: CASRRDRSQFF
cdr3_nt: TGTGCCAGCAGGCGCGACAGGTCCCAATTCTTC

j_call: TRBJ1-5
d_call: TRBD1
clone_size: NA
v_call: TRBV27
cdr3_aa: CASSLDRANQPQHF
cdr3_nt: TGTGCCAGCAGCCTAGACAGGGCCAATCAGCCCCAGCATTTT

j_call: TRBJ2-3
d_call: TRBD2
clone_size: NA
v_call: TRBV20-1
cdr3_aa: CSASWTSGSSGWSDTQYF
cdr3_nt: TGCAGTGCTAGTTGGACTAGCGGGAGCTCCGGGTGGTCAGATACGCAGTATTTT

j_call: TRBJ1-1
d_call: TRBD1
clone_size: few
v_call: TRBV5-4
cdr3_aa: CASSPVPGQGSGVKSEAFF
cdr3_nt: TGTGCCAGCAGCCCAGTCCCGGGACAGGGTTCGGGGGTAAAATCTGAAGCTTTCTTT

j_call: TRBJ2-5
d_call: NA
clone_size: NA
v_call: TRBV7-6
cdr3_aa: CASSLVQETQYF
cdr3_nt: TGTGCCAGCAGCTTAGTACAAGAGACCCAGTACTTC

j_call: TRBJ2-1
d_call: TRBD2
clone_size: NA
v_call: TRBV6-5
cdr3_aa: CASSTSSGGYNEQFF
cdr3_nt: TGTGCCAGCAGTACATCTAGCGGAGGTTACAATGAGCAGTTCTTC

j_call: TRBJ2-3
d_call: NA
clone_size: NA
v_call: TRBV19
cdr3_aa: CASSPIQRGSTDTQYF
cdr3_nt: TGTGCCAGTAGCCCAATCCAGCGAGGAAGCACAGATACGCAGTATTTT

j_call: TRBJ2-2
d_call: TRBD2
clone_size: NA
v_call: TRBV19
cdr3_aa: CASSTLAGGPGELFF
cdr3_nt: TGTGCCAGTAGTACCCTAGCGGGAGGGCCCGGGGAGCTGTTTTTT

j_call: TRBJ2-2
d_call: TRBD2
clone_size: NA
v_call: TRBV5-1
cdr3_aa: CASSLLLAENTGELFF
cdr3_nt: TGCGCCAGCAGCTTGTTACTAGCGGAGAACACCGGGGAGCTGTTTTTT

j_call: TRBJ2-7
d_call: TRBD1
clone_size: NA
v_call: TRBV19
cdr3_aa: CASSIMVGGTGEQYF
cdr3_nt: TGTGCCAGTAGTATTATGGTAGGAGGGACAGGCGAGCAGTACTTC

j_call: TRBJ1-6
d_call: NA
clone_size: NA
v_call: TRBV12-3/TRBV12-4
cdr3_aa: CASSFDGGSPLHF
cdr3_nt: TGTGCCAGCTCATTCGACGGGGGATCACCCCTCCACTTT

j_call: TRBJ1-1
d_call: NA
clone_size: NA
v_call: TRBV18
cdr3_aa: CASSPFNLAGNTEAFF
cdr3_nt: TGTGCCAGCTCACCTTTTAACCTAGCCGGGAACACTGAAGCTTTCTTT